A selection of T cell receptor beta chains follows, all from one sample in a study of T cell responses to AZD1222 COVID-19 vaccine. Using immunoSEQ multiplex PCR, the repertoire was profiled, and TCRdb retains in-frame clones only, with some absent. In the table there are around 180,000 clones, roughly 92% of which are singletons. Sequenced material: peripheral blood, taken on day 0 of AZD1222 vaccination. Receptors originate from an adult in good health. CDR3s include the opening cysteine and the closing phenylalanine or tryptophan. The D gene is left open where the match is weak. The size field is filled for only some rows; it gives once, few, many or a size class.

d_call j_call v_call clone_size cdr3_aa cdr3_nt
NA TRBJ1-2 TRBV3-1/TRBV3-2 NA CASSQDLYGYTF TGTGCCAGCAGCCAAGATCTCTATGGCTACACCTTC
TRBD1 TRBJ1-1 TRBV5-4 NA CASSLAQGAEAFF TGTGCCAGCAGCTTGGCTCAGGGGGCTGAAGCTTTCTTT
NA TRBJ1-5 TRBV19 NA CASSIQAGRRQTQHF TGTGCCAGTAGTATACAGGCGGGACGGCGCCAGACCCAGCATTTT
NA TRBJ1-1 TRBV3-1/TRBV3-2 NA CASSQVTANTEAFF TGTGCCAGCAGCCAAGTTACGGCGAACACTGAAGCTTTCTTT
TRBD1 TRBJ1-4 TRBV2 NA CASSEVRGGEKLFF TGTGCCAGCAGTGAAGTCAGGGGGGGCGAAAAACTGTTTTTT
TRBD1 TRBJ1-1 TRBV10-3 NA CAIRRTGVEAEAFF TGTGCCATCAGGCGGACAGGGGTAGAGGCTGAAGCTTTCTTT
NA TRBJ2-7 TRBV4-1 NA CASSQEARPYEQYF TGCGCCAGCAGCCAAGAAGCGAGGCCCTACGAGCAGTACTTC
NA TRBJ1-2 TRBV11-2 NA CASSLNTGRSYGYTF TGTGCCAGCAGCTTAAATACTGGCAGGTCTTATGGCTACACCTTC
TRBD1 TRBJ2-2 TRBV6-1 NA CASSEVGTAISTGELFF TGTGCCAGCAGTGAAGTAGGGACAGCTATCAGCACCGGGGAGCTGTTTTTT
NA TRBJ1-5 TRBV5-5 once CASDKIPDNQPQHF TGTGCCAGCGACAAGATACCAGACAATCAGCCCCAGCATTTT
NA TRBJ1-1 TRBV5-4 NA CASSPGGTSGQSAEAFF TGTGCCAGCAGCCCGGGAGGCACGTCCGGCCAGAGCGCTGAAGCTTTCTTT
NA TRBJ1-2 TRBV6-5 NA CASSQTEALGGYTF TGTGCCAGCAGTCAAACAGAGGCCCTGGGTGGCTACACCTTC
NA TRBJ1-1 TRBV18 NA CASSPPGGAYTEAFF TGTGCCAGCTCACCACCGGGGGGCGCTTACACTGAAGCTTTCTTT
TRBD1 TRBJ2-7 TRBV12-3/TRBV12-4 NA CASSPWDRGRFF TGTGCCAGCAGTCCATGGGACAGGGGGCGCTTTTTC
NA TRBJ2-2 TRBV27 NA CASSPSPASTGELFF TGTGCCAGCAGTCCCTCCCCGGCGTCGACCGGGGAGCTGTTTTTT
TRBD1 TRBJ1-4 TRBV4-1 NA CASSLRTGSNEKLFF TGCGCCAGCAGCCTTAGGACAGGGTCTAATGAAAAACTGTTTTTT
NA TRBJ2-1 TRBV5-1 NA CASSLGTRGNEQFF TGCGCCAGCAGCTTGGGAACACGAGGGAATGAGCAGTTCTTC
NA TRBJ1-1 TRBV29-1 NA CSFRGLFNTEAFF TGCAGCTTCCGCGGACTGTTTAACACTGAAGCTTTCTTT
NA TRBJ1-2 TRBV24-1 NA CATSDRHLNYGYTF TGTGCCACCAGTGATCGACACTTGAACTATGGCTACACCTTC
NA TRBJ1-1 TRBV10-3 NA CAISESNGEGAFF TGTGCCATCAGTGAGTCGAATGGGGAGGGAGCTTTCTTT
NA TRBJ1-1 TRBV19 NA CASSPSYTEAFF TGTGCCAGTAGTCCCAGCTACACTGAAGCTTTCTTT
NA TRBJ1-2 TRBV4-1 NA CASSQGPLSNYGYTF TGCGCCAGCAGCCAAGGCCCGCTTTCAAACTATGGCTACACCTTC
NA TRBJ2-1 TRBV7-9 NA CASSLPLNNEQFF TGTGCCAGCAGCTTACCCCTCAACAATGAGCAGTTCTTC
TRBD1 TRBJ2-1 TRBV19 NA CASSRGDRLNNEQFF TGTGCCAGTAGTAGGGGGGACAGGCTGAACAATGAGCAGTTCTTC
NA TRBJ1-2 TRBV3-1/TRBV3-2 NA CASSRTDYGYTF TGTGCCAGCAGCCGGACAGACTATGGCTACACCTTC
NA TRBJ1-5 TRBV5-5 NA CASSLRDGEPQHF TGTGCCAGCAGCTTGCGGGACGGGGAGCCCCAGCATTTT
NA TRBJ2-5 TRBV7-2 NA CASLGWGKETQYF TGTGCCAGCCTAGGGTGGGGTAAAGAGACCCAGTACTTC
NA TRBJ1-5 TRBV7-2 NA CASSSGANQPQHF TGTGCCAGCAGTTCAGGGGCGAATCAGCCCCAGCATTTT
TRBD2 TRBJ2-1 TRBV10-2 medium-sized CASSDSGSGYEQFF TGCGCCAGCAGTGATAGCGGGAGTGGCTATGAGCAGTTCTTC
NA TRBJ1-1 TRBV29-1 NA CSVAAGGGWNTEAFF TGCAGCGTTGCCGCCGGAGGAGGATGGAACACTGAAGCTTTCTTT
NA TRBJ2-2 TRBV18 NA CASSVTANTGELFF TGTGCCAGCTCGGTGACGGCGAACACCGGGGAGCTGTTTTTT
TRBD1 TRBJ1-2 TRBV28 NA CASSPGQTPHYYTF TGTGCCAGCAGTCCGGGACAGACCCCGCATTACTACACCTTC
NA TRBJ1-1 TRBV28 few CASSLTRLGTEAFF TGTGCCAGCAGTTTAACGAGGCTGGGGACTGAAGCTTTCTTT
TRBD1 TRBJ1-2 TRBV19 once CATGTGNYGYTF TGTGCCACCGGGACAGGTAACTATGGCTACACCTTC
NA TRBJ2-3 TRBV5-6 NA CASSLAGADTQYF TGTGCCAGCAGCTTGGCGGGGGCAGATACGCAGTATTTT
TRBD2 TRBJ2-3 TRBV5-5 NA CASSPGLAGHTDTQYF TGTGCCAGCAGCCCAGGGCTAGCGGGACACACAGATACGCAGTATTTT
NA TRBJ2-5 TRBV25-1 NA CASSEFSRAETQYF TGTGCCAGCAGTGAATTTTCCAGGGCCGAGACCCAGTACTTC
NA TRBJ1-4 TRBV6-5 NA CASSPQGTGNEKLFF TGTGCCAGCAGTCCCCAGGGGACCGGGAATGAAAAACTGTTTTTT
TRBD1 TRBJ1-4 TRBV5-1 NA CASSLQGEANEKLFF TGCGCCAGCAGCCTCCAGGGGGAAGCTAATGAAAAACTGTTTTTT
NA TRBJ1-1 TRBV19 NA CASSYRGGFAFF TGTGCCAGTAGCTACCGGGGGGGATTCGCTTTCTTT
TRBD2 TRBJ2-1 TRBV6-6 once CASAGGRAGGEQFF TGTGCCAGCGCAGGCGGGAGAGCTGGTGGTGAGCAGTTCTTC
NA TRBJ2-3 TRBV28 NA CASSFAGASTDTQYF TGTGCCAGCAGTTTCGCGGGGGCCAGCACAGATACGCAGTATTTT
TRBD1 TRBJ2-2 TRBV18 NA CASSPPRQGTTGELFF TGTGCCAGCTCACCACCGCGACAGGGGACCACCGGGGAGCTGTTTTTT
NA TRBJ1-5 TRBV6-2/TRBV6-3 few CASSYQGQNQPQHF TGTGCCAGCAGTTACCAGGGGCAGAATCAGCCCCAGCATTTT
TRBD2 TRBJ2-1 TRBV5-5 NA CASSLSAGGPLSEQFF TGTGCCAGCAGCTTGAGTGCGGGAGGGCCGTTGAGTGAGCAGTTCTTC
NA TRBJ1-5 TRBV4-2 NA CASSQEGGGNQPQHF TGTGCCAGCAGCCAAGAAGGGGGTGGCAATCAGCCCCAGCATTTT
TRBD1 TRBJ2-7 TRBV7-9 NA CASSLMGQLKREQYF TGTGCCAGCAGCTTAATGGGACAGCTTAAGCGGGAGCAGTACTTC
TRBD1 TRBJ1-2 TRBV5-4 NA CASSLDRGRGYGYTF TGTGCCAGCAGCCTCGACAGGGGGCGCGGGTATGGCTACACCTTC
NA TRBJ1-1 TRBV3-1/TRBV3-2 NA CASSQDARLTEAFF TGTGCCAGCAGCCAAGATGCTCGGCTTACTGAAGCTTTCTTT
NA TRBJ1-1 TRBV5-1 NA CASQVRVNTEAFF TGCGCCAGCCAGGTGAGGGTGAACACTGAAGCTTTCTTT